This T cell receptor (beta chain) was captured in a study of T-cell reconstitution after alpha-beta-depleted transplantation in children (TCRdb year 2016). About the study as a whole: Using TCR repertoire profiling, the study quantitatively followed how T-cell immune reconstitution unfolded in children after TCRalphabeta/CD19-depleted allogeneic hematopoietic cell transplantation.

The CDR3 spans 15 residues, from the cysteine through the phenylalanine. Kept here is only the CDR3 DNA, which spans 45 bases and is read in frame from base 1. From a lookup of the germline V gene, CDR1 and CDR2 are MRHNA and SNTAGT. V has 0 bases trimmed and J has 6 bases trimmed; junction bases matching no gene number 1. The treatment or condition label corresponds to: allogeneic hematopoietic cell transplantation with graft depleted of TCRalphabeta T cells and CD19 B cells. TCRalphabeta/CD19-depleted allogeneic hematopoietic cell grafts were given to the transplant recipients, all of whom were children. Libraries were constructed by PCR. The run used an Illumina HiSeq 2500. To normalize quantification of the TCRbeta repertoire, the TCR libraries were built with molecular barcoding that relied on unique molecular identifiers. TCRdb's own reprocessing of the public reads used fastp at Q25 and MiXCR and kept productive beta chains. Identical CDR3 protein sequences are pooled into one entry, listed with their most common genes and DNA. This sample is represented by about 980,000 distinct CDR3 sequences; roughly 31% of them were singletons. The top ten hold about 28% of the sample.

With regard to this clonotype: Its cognate antigen has yet to be identified. Within one base of it there is no much larger clone, and no base qualities were kept.

Study-wide findings and limitations: Over subsequent months, a decline in hyperexpanded clone frequencies was noted, and after one year, T-cell counts and TCRbeta diversity were mostly ascribed to newly produced T cells. In some patients, the high TCRbeta diversity seen at day 60 was put down to recipient T cells and intrathymic progenitors that had survived conditioning. About two months after transplant, the apparently early recovery of alphabetaT-cell counts reportedly depended on just several hundred clones that had expanded rapidly and came from non-depleted graft cells.

The V and J segments used are TRBV6-4 and TRBJ2-3; 12 bases in the junction line up with TRBD1. Sequenced here: PBMCs, mostly from graft donor cells, sampled 360 days after TCRalphabeta/CD19-depleted stem cell transplant. The receptor was isolated from a boy in the first two years of life who had a stem cell transplant for SCID, so the T cells may come from the graft donor. The encoded CDR3 is CASSDSGTGGDTQYF. The nucleotides read TGTGCCAGCAGTGACTCGGGGACAGGGGGCGATACGCAGTATTTT.